This TCR beta chain was sequenced during a study of cytomegalovirus exposure and HLA in healthy donors. Broader study findings: Versus the 666-donor mean, an Asian-associated ancestry cluster reportedly showed fewer N-insertions in a later analysis. Certain indistinguishable V segments, among them TRBV6-2 and TRBV6-3, were excluded. Presence/absence analyses took donor sequencing depth as roughly uniform.

Vbeta (60) and Jbeta (13) primers were used in the PCR. The repertoire was sequenced with immunoSEQ multiplex PCR; TCRdb's copy has only in-frame clones and lacks some. The table lists around 130,000 clones, about 8.6% of them singletons. On this clone itself: The antigen is undetermined.

This CDR3 comprises 16 residues. Deletions cut 0 bases from V and 4 bases from J, with 15 bases between. Per the germline V gene, CDR1 is KGHSH and CDR2 is LQKENI. The sequenced material came from PBMCs. This TCR was sampled from a woman in her thirties or forties in good health and CMV-seropositive. This chain joins TRBV18 and TRBJ1-1; a weak D match, TRBD1 (6 bases). Written as DNA, the CDR3 is TGTGCCAGCTCACCACCAACCGGGGGGCTGGGCACTGAAGCTTTCTTT. As protein: CASSPPTGGLGTEAFF.